These 20 T cell receptor beta chains came from one sample sequenced in a study of cytomegalovirus exposure and HLA in healthy donors. PCR used 60 Vbeta primers and 13 Jbeta primers. Profiling relied on immunoSEQ multiplex PCR, and the TCRdb table lists in-frame clones only, not all of them. The sample holds 85,000 to 120,000 clones; about 75% are singletons and the top ten take 2.5%. The sample consisted of PBMCs. All receptors derive from a man aged 40-49 years in good health and CMV-seronegative.

This clone was detected only a few times. The chain recombines TRBV6-4 with TRBJ2-3, with 16 positions matching TRBD2. The CDR3 has 16 amino acids. The trim removed 2 bases at V and 4 bases at J, leaving 0 bases unmatched. CDR1 MRHNA and CDR2 SNTAGT come from the germline V gene. CDR3 coding DNA: TGTGCCAGCAGTGACGGGACTAGCGGGGGGGCAGATACGCAGTATTTT. Translation: CASSDGTSGGADTQYF.

This clone was picked up a small number of times. The chain combines TRBV11-1 with TRBJ2-3; the match to TRBD1 covers 9 bases. Looked up from germline, CDR1 is SGHAT and CDR2 is FQDESV (reference sequence). This CDR3 spans 13 amino acids. J was trimmed by 6 bases and V by 6 bases; bases with no gene match: 4. The CDR3 coding sequence is TGTGCCAGCAGGACACAGGGGGCGGATACGCAGTATTTT. Its protein product is CASRTQGADTQYF.

The CDR3 DNA is TGTGCCAGCTCACCATTTTCGGGGGGACAACAAGAGACCCAGTACTTC. It specifies CASSPFSGGQQETQYF. The chain recombines TRBV18 with TRBJ2-5, with D tentatively TRBD2 (7 bases). This CDR3 has 16 amino acids. Germline CDR1 and CDR2: KGHSH and LQKENI. V shed 2 bases and J shed 2 bases, with 15 bases lying between them.

As DNA, the CDR3 is TGTGCCAGCAGTGAAGTAGGGGGGGCTGAAGCTTTCTTT. Translating gives CASSEVGGAEAFF. V is TRBV6-1 and J is TRBJ1-1, with D tentatively TRBD1 (6 bases). Germline CDR1 reads MNHNS; CDR2 reads SASEGT. CDR3 length equals 13 residues. The ends were cut back, 1 base at V and 6 bases at J, with 9 bases in the middle.

This clone was found a few times. The rearrangement uses TRBV5-4 and TRBJ1-6; 10 nucleotides align to TRBD1. Germline CDR1 SGHNT, CDR2 YYREEE (reference sequence). Trimming took 4 bases from V and 7 from J; bases not matched to a gene: 8. This CDR3 is 16 amino acids long. The CDR3: CASSVPGTGENSPLHF. DNA of the CDR3: TGTGCCAGCAGCGTACCCGGGACAGGGGAGAATTCACCCCTCCACTTT.

The chain links TRBV7-8 to TRBJ2-4; 9 nucleotides match TRBD1. Losses at the gene ends were 4 bases for V and 1 base for J; bases not matched to a gene: 8. This CDR3 is 17 amino acids long. Germline V gene sequence: CDR1 SGHVS, CDR2 FQNEAQ. The CDR3 DNA sequence: TGTGCCAGCAGCTCAAACCACAGGGGGCTGGCCAAAAACATTCAGTACTTC. This sequence encodes CASSSNHRGLAKNIQYF.

The CDR3 DNA sequence: TGTGCCAGCAGTACTCCCGGGACAGGGCAGGGAAAACTGTTTTTT. This codes for CASSTPGTGQGKLFF. The rearrangement uses TRBV28 and TRBJ1-4, with 9 positions matching TRBD1. The V gene end was trimmed by 5 bases and the J gene end by 10 bases; junction bases not matched to a gene: 11. Germline assignment: CDR1 MDHEN and CDR2 SYDVKM. This CDR3 has 15 amino acids. The variable domain in full, with the rest retrieved from reference TRBV28 and TRBJ1-4, is DVKVTQSSRYLVKRTGEKVFLECVQDMDHENMFWYRQDPGLGLRLIYFSYDVKMKEKGDIPEGYSVSREKKERFSLILESASTNQTSMYLCASSTPGTGQGKLFFGSGTQLSVL.

The rearrangement joins TRBV6-1 to TRBJ1-2; D is ambiguous. Deletions cut 7 bases from V and 6 bases from J, with 15 bases between. Germline values: CDR1 MNHNS, CDR2 SASEGT. This CDR3 spans 13 amino acids. CDR3 sequence (DNA): TGTGCCAGCAATGAGCGCGAGGCTAATGGCTACACCTTC. Amino acid sequence: CASNEREANGYTF.

The V and J genes are TRBV11-2 and TRBJ2-3; possibly TRBD2 for D (7 bases). CDR1 and CDR2 (germline): SGHAT, FQNNGV. The V and J ends lost 4 bases and 5 bases respectively, with 16 bases between them. CDR3 length equals 15 residues. This chain's CDR3 is CASSSYGGQEDTQYF. CDR3 nucleotides: TGTGCCAGCAGCTCCTACGGGGGGCAGGAAGATACGCAGTATTTT.

Written as DNA, the CDR3 is TGCGCCAGCAGCACTCAGGGATATAATTCACCCCTCCACTTT. It yields the protein CASSTQGYNSPLHF. The V and J genes are TRBV5-1 and TRBJ1-6, with D tentatively TRBD1 (5 bases). The CDR3 spans 14 residues. V was pared by 4 bases and J by 4 bases, with 9 bases between. Germline loops: CDR1 SGHRS, CDR2 YFSETQ. The full variable domain, its missing parts supplied by reference TRBV5-1 and TRBJ1-6, is KAGVTQTPRYLIKTRGQQVTLSCSPISGHRSVSWYQQTPGQGLQFLFEYFSETQRNKGNFPGRFSGRQFSNSRSEMNVSTLELGDSALYLCASSTQGYNSPLHFGNGTRLTVT.

The V and J genes are TRBV7-6 and TRBJ2-3; 9 bases are shared with TRBD2. The V gene end was trimmed by 5 bases and the J gene end by 4 bases; junction bases not matched to a gene: 16. Germline-derived CDR1 and CDR2 are SGHVS and FNYEAQ. The CDR3 runs to 18 residues. The CDR3 sequence: CASSPQLPGAGGPDTQYF. The CDR3 DNA sequence: TGTGCCAGCAGCCCTCAACTCCCCGGGGCGGGGGGGCCAGATACGCAGTATTTT.

This sequence joins TRBV11-2 and TRBJ2-2; a possible D gene is TRBD2 (6 bases). Germline loops: CDR1 SGHAT, CDR2 FQNNGV. Trimming took 3 bases from V and 1 from J, leaving 6 bases between them. The CDR3 has 14 residues. CDR3 coding DNA: TGTGCCAGCAGCTTCGGGGGGAACACCGGGGAGCTGTTTTTT. Its translation is CASSFGGNTGELFF.

V is TRBV7-9 and J is TRBJ2-5, with 14 bases that match TRBD2. CDR1 and CDR2 (germline): SEHNR, FQNEAQ (reference sequence). The CDR3 has 15 residues. The V and J ends lost 5 bases and 11 bases, in that order; junction bases with no gene match: 10. Here the CDR3 reads CASSLGLAGGGRQYF. In nucleotides, the CDR3 is TGTGCCAGCAGCCTAGGACTAGCGGGGGGAGGTCGGCAGTACTTC.

This chain connects TRBV7-9 to TRBJ2-7; 8 bases agree with TRBD1. The CDR3 is 15 residues long. Looked up from germline, CDR1 is SEHNR and CDR2 is FQNEAQ (reference sequence). V lost 3 bases, J lost 0 bases, and 4 bases stayed unmatched. Here the CDR3 reads CASSLGTGRSYEQYF. CDR3 DNA sequence: TGTGCCAGCAGCTTGGGGACAGGACGCTCCTACGAGCAGTACTTC.

V usage is TRBV10-3 and J usage is TRBJ2-7, with 7 bases aligning to TRBD1. The ends lost 7 bases at V and 1 base at J; junction bases unmatched: 4. The CDR3 totals 13 residues. The germline gives CDR1 ENHRY, CDR2 SYGVKD. CDR3 sequence reads: CAIMGQNSYEQYF. The CDR3 bases are TGTGCCATCATGGGACAGAATTCCTACGAGCAGTACTTC.

The V and J genes are TRBV14 and TRBJ1-3; D unresolved. V gave up 2 bases and J gave up 0 bases, with 2 bases separating them. This CDR3 is built from 13 residues. Germline CDR1 SGHDN, CDR2 FVKESK. In DNA form, the CDR3 reads TGTGCCAGCAGCCAACGCTCTGGAAACACCATATATTTT. It translates to CASSQRSGNTIYF. Using reference TRBV14 and TRBJ1-3 for the parts outside the CDR3, the full variable domain is EAGVTQFPSHSVIEKGQTVTLRCDPISGHDNLYWYRRVMGKEIKFLLHFVKESKQDESGMPNNRFLAERTGGTYSTLKVQPAELEDSGVYFCASSQRSGNTIYFGEGSWLTVV.

This clone was seen a few times. The chain has TRBV6-6 and TRBJ1-3, with D unclear. Germline CDR1 reads MNHNY; CDR2 reads SVGAGI (reference sequence). Trimming removed 2 bases at V and 7 bases at J, with 3 bases between. CDR3 length: 11 residues. The CDR3 region has the DNA TGTGCCAGCAGTTACGAGAACACCATATATTTT. Translation gives CASSYENTIYF.

The chain uses TRBV7-9 and TRBJ1-5, with 9 bases matching TRBD1. Looked up from germline, CDR1 is SEHNR and CDR2 is FQNEAQ (reference sequence). CDR3 length: 16 amino acids. V shed 7 bases, J shed 2 bases, and the junction held 9 bases outside the gene matches. The CDR3 bases are TGTGCCAGCAACAAACAGGGGGCGGGGGGCAATCAGCCCCAGCATTTT. Amino acid sequence: CASNKQGAGGNQPQHF.

The chain couples TRBV5-1 to TRBJ2-7; TRBD1 aligns across 7 bases. Trimming took 0 bases from V and 9 from J; bases not matched to a gene: 12. The length of the CDR3 is 15 residues. The germline gives CDR1 SGHRS, CDR2 YFSETQ. CDR3 coding DNA: TGCGCCAGCAGCTTGGGACAGGGAAGTGCTGCGGTGCAGTACTTC. It codes for CASSLGQGSAAVQYF.

The V call is TRBV2, the J call TRBJ2-1, with 8 bases identical to TRBD1. This CDR3 has 11 amino acids. Germline CDR1 reads SNHLY; CDR2 reads FYNNEI. V shed 10 bases, J shed 9 bases, and the junction held 5 bases outside the gene matches. The CDR3 protein is CATDRGAEQFF. CDR3 coding DNA: TGTGCCACCGACAGGGGCGCTGAGCAGTTCTTC.